One sample yielded the 22 T cell receptor beta chains listed below, sequenced in a study of blood T cell repertoires in COVID-19. Sequencing used immunoSEQ multiplex PCR; TCRdb keeps in-frame clones, though not all of them. The sample contains some 100,000 clones, 80% to 95% of which appear only once. Specimen: peripheral blood. The source of these receptors is a woman aged 55-69 years with active COVID-19.

The chain carries TRBV23-1 and TRBJ2-7; no reliable D call. TRBV23-1 is an ORF for which the function is uncertain. Trimming cost V 9 bases and J 2 bases, with 17 bases left between them. The CDR3 length is 14 residues. CDR3 in DNA: TGCGCCAGGAAGACAATCCCACAGCCCTACGAGCAGTACTTC. It encodes CARKTIPQPYEQYF.

The chain links TRBV9 to TRBJ1-2, with 11 nucleotides matching TRBD1. With 0 bases clipped from V and 4 bases from J, the junction kept 5 bases outside the gene matches. Germline V gene sequence: CDR1 SGDLS, CDR2 YYNGEE. The CDR3 extends over 16 amino acids. CDR3 in amino acids: CASSVGGTGGAYGYTF. The CDR3 DNA sequence: TGTGCCAGCAGCGTAGGGGGGACAGGGGGTGCCTATGGCTACACCTTC.

This chain uses TRBV7-3 with TRBJ1-1; 7 bases match TRBD1. Germline V CDR1 and CDR2: SGHTA, FQGTGA. V gave up 1 base and J gave up 3 bases; unmatched junction bases: 5. CDR3 length: 15 residues. The CDR3 here is CASSLRATGDTEAFF. The CDR3 bases are TGTGCCAGCAGCTTAAGAGCTACAGGGGACACTGAAGCTTTCTTT.

J is TRBJ2-7 and V is TRBV28; 8 bases map to TRBD1. V shed 7 bases and J 6 bases; nucleotides not matched to a gene: 11. Germline V CDR1 and CDR2: MDHEN, SYDVKM. The CDR3 extends over 14 amino acids. CDR3 sequence (DNA): TGTGCCAGCACAAGGGGGACAGGCACATCCGAGCAGTACTTC. It is translated as CASTRGTGTSEQYF.

The CDR3 DNA reads as TGCGCCAGCAGCCGTGGACAGGGGGGAACCTCCTACGAGCAGTACTTC. The encoded protein is CASSRGQGGTSYEQYF. The V call is TRBV4-1, the J call TRBJ2-7, with 10 bases that match TRBD1. The CDR3 runs to 16 residues. Looked up from germline, CDR1 is MGHRA and CDR2 is YSYEKL. Germline trimming cut 4 bases from V and 0 bases from J; bases unmatched to any gene: 6.

The V gene is TRBV29-1, the J gene TRBJ1-1; TRBD1 aligns across 8 bases. The CDR3 has 13 residues. Germline CDR1 SQVTM, CDR2 ANQGSEA. The V segment lost 6 bases and the J segment 5 bases; nucleotides outside the gene matches: 8. The CDR3 reads CSVSTGEGTEAFF. The CDR3 bases are TGCAGCGTCTCGACAGGGGAAGGGACTGAAGCTTTCTTT.

The chain joins TRBV5-1 to TRBJ2-7; TRBD2 is a possible D gene (5 bases). CDR3 size: 13 residues. V lost 0 bases to trimming and J lost 3 bases, with 7 bases between them. Germline V gene lookup returns CDR1 SGHRS and CDR2 YFSETQ. The CDR3 protein is CASSLGENYEQYF. Written as DNA, the CDR3 is TGCGCCAGCAGCTTGGGGGAGAACTACGAGCAGTACTTC.

The J gene is TRBJ1-2, the V gene TRBV5-6, with D unresolved. Trimming took 4 bases from V and 5 from J, leaving 18 bases between them. The CDR3 consists of 15 residues. Germline V gives CDR1 SGHDT, CDR2 YYEEEE. The CDR3 region has the DNA TGTGCCAGCAGCCGTTGGGGTAGCGGAGGTTATGGCTACACCTTC. It encodes CASSRWGSGGYGYTF.

The chain carries TRBV28 and TRBJ1-1, with D unclear. Germline values: CDR1 MDHEN, CDR2 SYDVKM. CDR3 length: 14 residues. The germline V and J ends were trimmed by 2 bases and 1 base, with 8 bases remaining between them. The CDR3 protein is CASSLGQANTEAFF. CDR3 sequence (DNA): TGTGCCAGCAGTTTAGGGCAGGCGAACACTGAAGCTTTCTTT.

In this sample, this clone turned up a few times. The V call is TRBV15, the J call TRBJ2-3, with 7 positions matching TRBD1. The CDR3 loop spans 16 amino acids. The germline V gene encodes CDR1 LNHNV and CDR2 YYDKDF (reference sequence). The junction had 10 bases not matched to a gene; V was cut back by 5 bases and J by 2 bases. CDR3 sequence: CATSGTLQGFTDTQYF. The CDR3 DNA reads as TGTGCCACCAGCGGTACTTTACAGGGGTTCACAGATACGCAGTATTTT.

CDR3 region: CASSPGQGPYEQYF. The CDR3 DNA sequence: TGTGCCAGCAGCCCGGGACAGGGCCCCTACGAGCAGTACTTC. The V call is TRBV5-8, the J call TRBJ2-7, with 9 bases fitting TRBD1. After removal of 4 bases from V and 2 bases from J, the junction contained 4 bases not matched to a gene. CDR3 length: 14 residues. Germline V CDR1 and CDR2: SGHTS, YDEGEE.

This clone has only a few counts. The CDR3 here is CASSHLDDEQYF. The DNA for the CDR3 is TGTGCCAGCAGCCACCTAGACGACGAGCAGTACTTC. This chain connects TRBV7-9 to TRBJ2-7; D is uncertain. The germline CDR1 and CDR2 sequences are SEHNR and FQNEAQ (reference sequence). This CDR3 is 12 amino acids long. The germline V and J ends were trimmed by 5 bases and 5 bases, with 10 bases remaining between them.

CDR3 amino acids: CASSLGTWPTDTQYF. The CDR3 DNA sequence: TGTGCCAGCAGCTTAGGGACTTGGCCCACAGATACGCAGTATTTT. The chain joins TRBV7-3 to TRBJ2-3, with D perhaps TRBD2 (6 bases). V was clipped by 2 bases and J by 2 bases, with 11 bases between them. The CDR3 totals 15 residues. Germline values: CDR1 SGHTA, CDR2 FQGTGA.

The V call is TRBV27, the J call TRBJ2-2; 10 bases match TRBD1. Losses at the gene ends were 4 bases for V and 4 bases for J; bases not matched to a gene: 3. This CDR3 has 15 amino acids. Germline V CDR1 and CDR2: MNHEY, SMNVEV (reference sequence). The CDR3 nucleotides are TGTGCCAGCAGTTCCCGGACAGGGGGCACCGGGGAGCTGTTTTTT. Amino acids: CASSSRTGGTGELFF.

The CDR3 nucleotides read TGTGCCAGCAGCCCACCTCGAAGCGGGGGGCACAATGAGCAGTTCTTC. Translating it yields CASSPPRSGGHNEQFF. This chain joins TRBV5-4 and TRBJ2-1; TRBD2 matches at 9 bases. The V and J ends lost 4 bases and 5 bases, in that order; junction bases with no gene match: 10. CDR1 is SGHNT and CDR2 is YYREEE in the germline V gene (reference sequence). The CDR3 contains 16 residues.

V gene TRBV25-1 combines with J gene TRBJ2-5; tentatively, D is TRBD1 (6 bases). The CDR3 is 13 amino acids. Trimming shortened V by 6 bases and J by 5 bases, and 13 bases separated the two germline ends. Germline lookup yields CDR1 MGHDK and CDR2 SYGVNS. The CDR3 coding sequence is TGTGCCAGCAGGAAACAGGGTATCGAGACCCAGTACTTC. Translation gives CASRKQGIETQYF.

This clone was recorded only once. The V and J genes are TRBV4-3 and TRBJ1-1; maybe TRBD1 (5 bases). V lost 0 bases and J lost 4, with 15 bases in between. Looked up from germline, CDR1 is LGHNA and CDR2 is YSLEER. This CDR3 is built from 16 residues. CDR3 DNA: TGCGCCAGCAGCCAAGATCGGGGGGTGATAGGCACTGAAGCTTTCTTT. Translated: CASSQDRGVIGTEAFF.

In its sample, this clone was seen once. V and J are TRBV5-1 and TRBJ2-7, with D possibly TRBD1 on 5 matching bases. Germline CDR1 reads SGHRS; CDR2 reads YFSETQ. The CDR3 has 13 amino acids. Trimming removed 0 bases from V and 4 bases from J, with 8 bases in between. Written as DNA, the CDR3 is TGCGCCAGCAGCTTGGCAGGGCCTTACGAGCAGTACTTC. It translates to CASSLAGPYEQYF.

This clone was recorded once. The V gene is TRBV21-1, the J gene TRBJ1-1. TRBV21-1 is an annotated pseudogene. The CDR3 is 15 residues long. CDR3 protein: CASSLSWGGNTEAFF. DNA of the CDR3: TGTGCCAGCAGCCTATCTTGGGGGGGGAACACTGAAGCTTTCTTT.

This clone was seen only once. The chain has TRBV9 and TRBJ2-3; 7 positions agree with TRBD1. The CDR3 extends over 14 amino acids. Trimming took 2 bases from V and 3 from J; bases not matched to a gene: 3. Germline CDR1 and CDR2: SGDLS and YYNGEE. The CDR3 is CASSVGQETDTQYF. The CDR3 coding sequence is TGTGCCAGCAGCGTCGGACAGGAGACAGATACGCAGTATTTT.

In its sample, this clone was seen once. The chain has TRBV7-2 and TRBJ2-7; TRBD1 is a possible D gene (6 bases). CDR3 length: 16 residues. The germline CDR1 and CDR2 sequences are SGHTA and FQGNSA. The ends were cut back, 3 bases at V and 4 bases at J, with 19 bases in the middle. The CDR3 coding sequence is TGTGCCAGCAGCTTCCGACCCCCTCCAGGGGAATACGAGCAGTACTTC. It is translated as CASSFRPPPGEYEQYF.

The rearrangement links TRBV7-8 to TRBJ2-1, with 7 bases fitting TRBD1. CDR1 is SGHVS, CDR2 FQNEAQ, per germline. The V gene end was trimmed by 5 bases and the J gene end by 1 base; junction bases not matched to a gene: 5. The CDR3 extends over 15 amino acids. CDR3 nucleotide sequence: TGTGCCAGCAGCCCACGACAGGGATCCTACAATGAGCAGTTCTTC. This sequence encodes CASSPRQGSYNEQFF.